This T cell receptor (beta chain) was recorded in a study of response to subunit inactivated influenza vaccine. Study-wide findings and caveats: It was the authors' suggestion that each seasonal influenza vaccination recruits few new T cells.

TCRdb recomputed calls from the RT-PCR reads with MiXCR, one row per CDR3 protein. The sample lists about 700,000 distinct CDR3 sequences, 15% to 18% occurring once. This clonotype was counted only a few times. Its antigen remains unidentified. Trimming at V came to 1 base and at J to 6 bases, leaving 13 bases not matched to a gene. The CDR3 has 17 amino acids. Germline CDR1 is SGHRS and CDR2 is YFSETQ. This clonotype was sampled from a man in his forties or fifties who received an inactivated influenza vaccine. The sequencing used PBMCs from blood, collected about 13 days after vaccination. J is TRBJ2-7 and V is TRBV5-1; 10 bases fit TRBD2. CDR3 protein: CASSLSPTLAGVSEQYF. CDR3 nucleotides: TGCGCCAGCAGCTTGTCGCCTACTCTAGCGGGAGTCTCCGAGCAGTACTTC.